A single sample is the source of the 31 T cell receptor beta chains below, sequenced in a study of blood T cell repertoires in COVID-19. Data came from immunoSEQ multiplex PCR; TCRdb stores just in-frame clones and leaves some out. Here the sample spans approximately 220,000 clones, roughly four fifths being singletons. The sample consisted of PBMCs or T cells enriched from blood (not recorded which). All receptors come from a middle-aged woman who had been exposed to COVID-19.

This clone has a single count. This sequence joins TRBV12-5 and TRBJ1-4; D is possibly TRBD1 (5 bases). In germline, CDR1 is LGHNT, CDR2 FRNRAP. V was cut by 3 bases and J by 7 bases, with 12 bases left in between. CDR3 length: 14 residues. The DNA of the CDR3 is TGTGCTAGTGGTTTCGGGGGGTCTAGTGAAAAACTGTTTTTT. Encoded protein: CASGFGGSSEKLFF.

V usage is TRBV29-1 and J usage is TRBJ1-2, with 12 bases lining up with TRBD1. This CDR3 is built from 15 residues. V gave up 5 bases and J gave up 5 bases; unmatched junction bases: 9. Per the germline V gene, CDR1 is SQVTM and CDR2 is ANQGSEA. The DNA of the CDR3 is TGCAGCGTTCTGACGGGACAGGGGGCGAAGTATGGCTACACCTTC. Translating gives CSVLTGQGAKYGYTF.

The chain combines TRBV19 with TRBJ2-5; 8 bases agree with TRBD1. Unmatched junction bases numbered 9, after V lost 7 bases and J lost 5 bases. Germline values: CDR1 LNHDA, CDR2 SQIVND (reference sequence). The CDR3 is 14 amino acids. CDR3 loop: CASNDRGREETQYF. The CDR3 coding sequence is TGTGCCAGTAATGACAGGGGTCGGGAGGAGACCCAGTACTTC.

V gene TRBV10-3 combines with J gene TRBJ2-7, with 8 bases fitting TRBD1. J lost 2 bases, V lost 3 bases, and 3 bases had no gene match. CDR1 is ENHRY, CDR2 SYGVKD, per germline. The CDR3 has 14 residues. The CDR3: CAISESTGAYEQYF. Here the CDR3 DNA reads TGTGCCATCAGTGAATCGACAGGGGCCTACGAGCAGTACTTC.

The CDR3 protein is CASSLPRAPSGGYNEQFF. DNA for the CDR3: TGCGCCAGCAGCTTGCCTCGAGCCCCCAGCGGGGGTTACAATGAGCAGTTCTTC. The rearrangement links TRBV5-1 to TRBJ2-1; 8 bases fit TRBD2. Germline V lookup: CDR1 SGHRS, CDR2 YFSETQ. This CDR3 spans 18 amino acids. V lost 1 base to trimming and J lost 4 bases; unmatched junction nucleotides: 13.

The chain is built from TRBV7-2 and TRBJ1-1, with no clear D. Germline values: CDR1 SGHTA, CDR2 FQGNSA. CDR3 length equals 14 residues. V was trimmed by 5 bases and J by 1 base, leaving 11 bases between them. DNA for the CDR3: TGTGCCAGCAGCACATCATACACGAACACTGAAGCTTTCTTT. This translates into CASSTSYTNTEAFF. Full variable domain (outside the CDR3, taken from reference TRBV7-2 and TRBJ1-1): GAGVSQSPSNKVTEKGKDVELRCDPISGHTALYWYRQSLGQGLEFLIYFQGNSAPDKSGLPSDRFSAERTGGSVSTLTIQRTQQEDSAVYLCASSTSYTNTEAFFGQGTRLTVV.

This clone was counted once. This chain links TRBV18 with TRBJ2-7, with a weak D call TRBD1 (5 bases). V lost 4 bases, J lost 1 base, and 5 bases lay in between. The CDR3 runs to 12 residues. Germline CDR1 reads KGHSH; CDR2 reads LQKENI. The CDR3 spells CASSQGSYEQYF. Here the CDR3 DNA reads TGTGCCAGCTCACAGGGGTCCTACGAGCAGTACTTC.

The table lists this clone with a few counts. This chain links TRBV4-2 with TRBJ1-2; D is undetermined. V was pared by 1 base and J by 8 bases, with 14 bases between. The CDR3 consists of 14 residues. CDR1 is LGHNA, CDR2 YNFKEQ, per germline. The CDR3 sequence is CASSQGSGEGGYTF. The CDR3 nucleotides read TGTGCCAGCAGCCAAGGTTCTGGGGAGGGAGGCTACACCTTC.

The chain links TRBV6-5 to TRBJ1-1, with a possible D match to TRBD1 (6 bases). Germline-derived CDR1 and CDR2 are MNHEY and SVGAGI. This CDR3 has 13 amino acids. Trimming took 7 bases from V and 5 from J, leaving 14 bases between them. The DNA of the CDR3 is TGTGCCAGCACCAAACAGGGTTCGACTGAAGCTTTCTTT. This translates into CASTKQGSTEAFF.

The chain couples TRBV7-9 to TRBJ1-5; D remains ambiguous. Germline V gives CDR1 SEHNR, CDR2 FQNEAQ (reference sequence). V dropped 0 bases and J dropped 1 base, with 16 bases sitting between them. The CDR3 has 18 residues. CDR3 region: CASSLAGSSPGSNQPQHF. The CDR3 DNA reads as TGTGCCAGCAGCTTAGCCGGGAGCTCTCCTGGGAGCAATCAGCCCCAGCATTTT.

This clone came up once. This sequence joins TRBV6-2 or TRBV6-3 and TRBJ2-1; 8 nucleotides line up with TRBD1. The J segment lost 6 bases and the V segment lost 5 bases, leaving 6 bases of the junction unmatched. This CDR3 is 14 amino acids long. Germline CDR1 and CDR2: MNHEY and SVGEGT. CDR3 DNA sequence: TGTGCCAGCAGTATCGGACAGGGCCCCAATGAGCAGTTCTTC. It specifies CASSIGQGPNEQFF.

The CDR3: CSVEGGTDPYYGYTF. CDR3 nucleotide sequence: TGCAGCGTTGAAGGCGGGACAGACCCTTACTATGGCTACACCTTC. The J gene is TRBJ1-2, the V gene TRBV29-1; 7 bases map to TRBD1. The CDR3 runs to 15 residues. V gave up 1 base and J gave up 3 bases; unmatched junction bases: 8. CDR1 is SQVTM and CDR2 is ANQGSEA in the germline V gene.

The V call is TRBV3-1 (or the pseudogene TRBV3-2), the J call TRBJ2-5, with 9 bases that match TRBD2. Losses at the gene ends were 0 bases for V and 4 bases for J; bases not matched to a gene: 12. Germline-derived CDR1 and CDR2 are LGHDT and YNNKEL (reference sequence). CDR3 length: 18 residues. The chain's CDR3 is CASSQERLAGLAGETQYF. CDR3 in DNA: TGTGCCAGCAGCCAAGAACGGCTAGCGGGGCTCGCTGGAGAGACCCAGTACTTC.

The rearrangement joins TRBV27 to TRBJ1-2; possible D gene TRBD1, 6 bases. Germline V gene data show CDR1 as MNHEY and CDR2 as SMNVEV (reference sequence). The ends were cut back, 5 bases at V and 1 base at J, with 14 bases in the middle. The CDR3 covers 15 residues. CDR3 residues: CASSPWTELNYGYTF. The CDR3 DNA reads TGTGCCAGCAGTCCTTGGACAGAACTTAACTATGGCTACACCTTC.

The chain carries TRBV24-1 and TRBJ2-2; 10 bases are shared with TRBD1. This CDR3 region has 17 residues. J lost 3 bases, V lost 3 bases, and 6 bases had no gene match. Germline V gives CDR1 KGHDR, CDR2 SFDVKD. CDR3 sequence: CATSDVGTGVDTGELFF. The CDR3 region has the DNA TGTGCCACCAGTGATGTCGGGACAGGGGTGGACACCGGGGAGCTGTTTTTT.

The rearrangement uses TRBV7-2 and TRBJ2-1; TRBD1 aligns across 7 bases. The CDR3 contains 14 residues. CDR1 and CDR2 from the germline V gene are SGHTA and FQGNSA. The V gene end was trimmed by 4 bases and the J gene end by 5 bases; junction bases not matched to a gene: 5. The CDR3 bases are TGTGCCAGCAGCTCAGGGGGACAGAACAATGAGCAGTTCTTC. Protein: CASSSGGQNNEQFF.

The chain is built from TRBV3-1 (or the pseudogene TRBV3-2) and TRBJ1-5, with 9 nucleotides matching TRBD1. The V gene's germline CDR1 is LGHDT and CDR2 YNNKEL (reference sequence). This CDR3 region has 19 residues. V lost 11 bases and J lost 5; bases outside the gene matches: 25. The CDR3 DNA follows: TGTGCCGCGGCCCCCCGGGACAGGGCCCCCAACTGCCTCTATCAGCCCCAGCATTTT. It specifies CAAAPRDRAPNCLYQPQHF.

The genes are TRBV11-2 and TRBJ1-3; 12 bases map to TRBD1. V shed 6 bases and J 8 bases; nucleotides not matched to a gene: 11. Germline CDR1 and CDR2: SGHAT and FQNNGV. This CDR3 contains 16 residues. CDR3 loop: CASSTNRGQGADTIYF. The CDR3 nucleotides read TGTGCCAGCAGTACCAATAGGGGACAGGGGGCTGACACCATATATTTT.

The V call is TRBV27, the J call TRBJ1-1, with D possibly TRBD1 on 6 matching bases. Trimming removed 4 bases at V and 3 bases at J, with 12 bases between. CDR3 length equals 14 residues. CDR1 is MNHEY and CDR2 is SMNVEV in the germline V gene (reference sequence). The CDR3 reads CASSYKGEYTEAFF. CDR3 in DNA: TGTGCCAGCAGTTATAAGGGGGAGTACACTGAAGCTTTCTTT.

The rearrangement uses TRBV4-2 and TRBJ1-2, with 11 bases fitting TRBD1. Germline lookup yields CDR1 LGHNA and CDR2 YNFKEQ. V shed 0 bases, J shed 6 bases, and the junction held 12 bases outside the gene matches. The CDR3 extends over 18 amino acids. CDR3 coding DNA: TGTGCCAGCAGCCAAGATCTATCGGCCGGACAGGGGGCTAATGGCTACACCTTC. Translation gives CASSQDLSAGQGANGYTF.

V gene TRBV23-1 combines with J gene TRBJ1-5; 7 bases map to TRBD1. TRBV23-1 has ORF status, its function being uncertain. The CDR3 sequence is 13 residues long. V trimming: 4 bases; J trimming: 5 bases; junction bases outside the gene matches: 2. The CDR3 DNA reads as TGCGCCAGCAGTCCAGGGGGTGATCAGCCCCAGCATTTT. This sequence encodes CASSPGGDQPQHF.

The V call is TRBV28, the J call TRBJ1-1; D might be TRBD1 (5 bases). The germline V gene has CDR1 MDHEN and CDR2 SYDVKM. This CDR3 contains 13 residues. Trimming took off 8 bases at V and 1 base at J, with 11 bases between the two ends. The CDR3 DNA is TGTGCCAGCGTGGTGGGGGGGAACACTGAAGCTTTCTTT. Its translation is CASVVGGNTEAFF.

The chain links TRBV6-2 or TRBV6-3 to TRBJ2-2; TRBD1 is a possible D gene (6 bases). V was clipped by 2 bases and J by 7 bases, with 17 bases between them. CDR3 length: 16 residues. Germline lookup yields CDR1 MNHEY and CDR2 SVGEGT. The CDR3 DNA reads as TGTGCCAGCAGTTACGGATCAGGGGCGTTCGGCGGGGAGCTGTTTTTT. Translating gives CASSYGSGAFGGELFF.

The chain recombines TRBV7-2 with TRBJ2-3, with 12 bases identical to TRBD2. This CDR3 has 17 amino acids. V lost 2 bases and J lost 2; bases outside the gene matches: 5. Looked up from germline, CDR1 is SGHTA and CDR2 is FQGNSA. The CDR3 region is CASSLMASGGATDTQYF. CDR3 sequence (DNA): TGTGCCAGCAGCTTAATGGCTAGCGGGGGGGCCACAGATACGCAGTATTTT.

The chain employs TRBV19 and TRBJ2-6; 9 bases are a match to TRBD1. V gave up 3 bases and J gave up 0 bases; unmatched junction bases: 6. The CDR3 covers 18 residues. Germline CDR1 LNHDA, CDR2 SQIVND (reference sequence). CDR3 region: CASSMSDRGHSGANVLTF. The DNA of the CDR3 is TGTGCCAGTAGTATGTCGGACAGGGGACACTCTGGGGCCAACGTCCTGACTTTC.

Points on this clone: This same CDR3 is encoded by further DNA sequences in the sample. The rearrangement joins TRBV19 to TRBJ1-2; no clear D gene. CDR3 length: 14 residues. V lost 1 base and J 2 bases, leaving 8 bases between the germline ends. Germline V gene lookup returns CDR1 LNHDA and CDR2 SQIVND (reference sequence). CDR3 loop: CASSIGTVNYGYTF. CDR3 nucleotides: TGTGCCAGTAGTATAGGGACTGTCAACTATGGCTACACCTTC.

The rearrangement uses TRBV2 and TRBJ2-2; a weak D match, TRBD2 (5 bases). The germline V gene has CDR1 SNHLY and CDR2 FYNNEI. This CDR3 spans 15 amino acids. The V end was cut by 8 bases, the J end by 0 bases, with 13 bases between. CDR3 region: CASGETGANTGELFF. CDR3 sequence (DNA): TGTGCCAGCGGGGAAACCGGGGCGAACACCGGGGAGCTGTTTTTT. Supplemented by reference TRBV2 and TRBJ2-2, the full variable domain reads EPEVTQTPSHQVTQMGQEVILRCVPISNHLYFYWYRQILGQKVEFLVSFYNNEISEKSEIFDDQFSVERPDGSNFTLKIRSTKLEDSAMYFCASGETGANTGELFFGEGSRLTVL.

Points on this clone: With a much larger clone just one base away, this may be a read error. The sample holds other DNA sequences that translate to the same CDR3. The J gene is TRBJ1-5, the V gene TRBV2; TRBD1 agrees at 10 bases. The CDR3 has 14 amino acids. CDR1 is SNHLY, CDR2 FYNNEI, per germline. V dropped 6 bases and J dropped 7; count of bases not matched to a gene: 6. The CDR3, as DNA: TGTGCCAGCAGGGACGACAGGGGGCAACAGCCCCAGCATTTT. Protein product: CASRDDRGQQPQHF.

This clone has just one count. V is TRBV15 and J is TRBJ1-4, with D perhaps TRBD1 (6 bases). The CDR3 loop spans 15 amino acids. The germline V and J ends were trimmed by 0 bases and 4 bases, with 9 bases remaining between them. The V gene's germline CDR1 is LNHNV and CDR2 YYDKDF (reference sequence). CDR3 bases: TGTGCCACCAGCAGAGAGACAGGCTATAATGAAAAACTGTTTTTT. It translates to CATSRETGYNEKLFF. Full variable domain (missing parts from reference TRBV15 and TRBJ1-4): DAMVIQNPRYQVTQFGKPVTLSCSQTLNHNVMYWYQQKSSQAPKLLFHYYDKDFNNEADTPDNFQSRRPNTSFCFLDIRSPGLGDTAMYLCATSRETGYNEKLFFGSGTQLSVL.

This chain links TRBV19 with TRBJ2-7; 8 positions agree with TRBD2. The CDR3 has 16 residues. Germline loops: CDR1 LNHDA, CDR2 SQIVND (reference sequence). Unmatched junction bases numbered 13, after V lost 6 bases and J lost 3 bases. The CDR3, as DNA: TGTGCCAGTAGCACCGGGGGGGTAGCGGGGAGCTACGAGCAGTACTTC. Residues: CASSTGGVAGSYEQYF.

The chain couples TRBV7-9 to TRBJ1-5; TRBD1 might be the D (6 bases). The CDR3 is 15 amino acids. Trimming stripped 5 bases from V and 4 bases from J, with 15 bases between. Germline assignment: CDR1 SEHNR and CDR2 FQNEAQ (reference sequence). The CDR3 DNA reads TGTGCCAGCAGCCTTACGACAGGACCTAATCAGCCCCAGCATTTT. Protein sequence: CASSLTTGPNQPQHF.